Listed below are T cell receptor beta chains from one sample, sequenced in a study of shared clonotypes between healthy human individuals. The protocol was immunoSEQ multiplex PCR, while the TCRdb copy is restricted to in-frame clones and leaves out a portion. The sample has some 1 million clones; around 76% are singletons. The sample taken for sequencing was memory CD4+ T cells sorted from blood. The source is a man aged 18 to 29 in good health. Each CDR3 is given with its conserved first and last residue. A D gene is named only where the DNA matches it firmly. Expanded clones get a size class; other rows say once, few or many, or leave the size out.

j_gene,d_gene,abundance,v_gene,CDR3nt,CDR3aa
TRBJ1-1,NA,few,TRBV14,TGTGCCAGCAGCCAAGAAAGTTTCGGTGGAGCTTTCTTT,CASSQESFGGAFF
TRBJ2-3,NA,once,TRBV5-4,TGTGCCAGCAGCCCCGGTGGGGCAGATACGCAGTATTTT,CASSPGGADTQYF
TRBJ2-3,TRBD1,once,TRBV9,TGTGCCAGCAGTCCCGGACAGGGGCGTAGCACAGATACGCAGTATTTT,CASSPGQGRSTDTQYF
TRBJ2-2,NA,NA,TRBV7-2,TGTGCCAGCAGCTTGTTCTTGGATCCAGGGTTGGGCGGGGAGCTGTTTTTT,CASSLFLDPGLGGELFF
TRBJ1-3,NA,once,TRBV30,TGTGCCTGGAGTGTAAAGGGGGGATCCTCTGGAAACACCATATATTTT,CAWSVKGGSSGNTIYF
TRBJ2-1,NA,NA,TRBV11-2,TGTGCCAGCAGCTTAGATCAGGAGGGAGTAAATGAGCAGTTCTTC,CASSLDQEGVNEQFF
TRBJ2-5,TRBD1,few,TRBV18,TGTGCCAGCTCACCGGGGGACAGGACTCAAGAGACCCAGTACTTC,CASSPGDRTQETQYF
TRBJ1-3,NA,NA,TRBV4-1,TGCGCCAGCAGCCAAGGGGGACAAACTGGAAACACCATATATTTT,CASSQGGQTGNTIYF
TRBJ1-3,TRBD1,NA,TRBV9,TGTGCCAGCAGCGTAGGCGGGACAGCTGGAAACACCATATATTTT,CASSVGGTAGNTIYF
TRBJ1-2,NA,NA,TRBV6-5,TGTGCCAGCAGCTTCGATAACTATGGCTACACCTTC,CASSFDNYGYTF
TRBJ1-3,NA,NA,TRBV5-4,TGTGCCAGCAGCCACTCCGTATATTTT,CASSHSVYF
TRBJ1-2,NA,NA,TRBV10-3,TGTGCCATCAGTGAGTCGGCTAACGACGGACCTCACCTCTATGGCTACACCTTC,CAISESANDGPHLYGYTF
TRBJ2-7,NA,NA,TRBV29-1,TGCAGCGCTACAGGAGTCTCCTACGAGCAGTACTTC,CSATGVSYEQYF
TRBJ1-1,TRBD1,NA,TRBV6-5,TGTGCCAGCAGCTCTCGGACAGGATTGAACACTGAAGCTTTCTTT,CASSSRTGLNTEAFF
TRBJ2-7,NA,few,TRBV7-9,TGTGCCAGCAGCCCGGACGGTCAGGCCTACGAGCAGTACTTC,CASSPDGQAYEQYF
TRBJ2-2,NA,NA,TRBV7-2,TGTGCCAGCAGCTTAGGATCGGGAGAGCGGACCGGGGAGCTGTTTTTT,CASSLGSGERTGELFF
TRBJ2-1,NA,NA,TRBV6-1,TGTGCCAGCAGTGGCGGAGAGTTCTCCTACAATGAGCAGTTCTTC,CASSGGEFSYNEQFF
TRBJ1-1,NA,NA,TRBV28,TGTGCCAGCAGCCCGCCCGTGGGGCATGGGGGAACTGAAGCTTTCTTT,CASSPPVGHGGTEAFF
TRBJ2-7,NA,NA,TRBV5-1,TGCGCCAGCAGCTTGGTTATAGGGTTGGTCTACGAGCAGTACTTC,CASSLVIGLVYEQYF
TRBJ2-7,TRBD1,NA,TRBV5-1,TGCGCCAGCAGCTTGGGCCAGGGGGCCGACGAGCAGTACTTC,CASSLGQGADEQYF
TRBJ1-1,NA,NA,TRBV5-1,TGCGCCAGCAGGCAAGGGGGGGAGAACACTGAAGCTTTCTTT,CASRQGGENTEAFF
TRBJ1-1,NA,once,TRBV7-9,TGTGCCAGCAGCTTAGTGGTGACAAAGGGGACTGAAGCTTTCTTT,CASSLVVTKGTEAFF
TRBJ2-3,TRBD2,NA,TRBV9,TGTGCCAGCAGTTCCCGTAGCGGGAGTGGCACAGATACGCAGTATTTT,CASSSRSGSGTDTQYF
TRBJ1-2,NA,NA,TRBV7-9,TGTGCCAGCAGCTTAATTCAGGGCTGGGGCTACACCTTC,CASSLIQGWGYTF
TRBJ1-6,TRBD1,NA,TRBV18,TGTGCCAGCTCACCACCTGACAGGGGGGAGTCACCCCTCCACTTT,CASSPPDRGESPLHF
TRBJ2-5,NA,NA,TRBV12-5,TGTGCTAGTGCCCTGCGGCCAGTTTATGCCCAAGAGACCCAGTACTTC,CASALRPVYAQETQYF
TRBJ2-7,TRBD1,NA,TRBV6-6,TGTGCCAGCAGTGGACCCGGGACAGGGCCCTACGAGCAGTACTTC,CASSGPGTGPYEQYF
TRBJ2-5,NA,NA,TRBV30,TGTGCCTGGAGTAGGGGTGGCAATCAAGAGACCCAGTACTTC,CAWSRGGNQETQYF
TRBJ2-3,NA,once,TRBV7-7,TGTGCTAGCAGTCCGGGGCTAGCCTTCACAGATACGCAGTATTTT,CASSPGLAFTDTQYF
TRBJ1-5,TRBD1,many,TRBV10-2,TGCGCCAGCAGCCTGGACAGGGGTCAGCCCCAGCATTTT,CASSLDRGQPQHF
TRBJ1-1,NA,NA,TRBV11-2,TGTGCCAGCAGCCCACAAAACACTGAAGCTTTCTTT,CASSPQNTEAFF
TRBJ2-2,NA,many,TRBV28,TGTGCCAGCAGTTTAAGACAGAACACCGGGGAGCTGTTTTTT,CASSLRQNTGELFF
TRBJ1-2,NA,NA,TRBV30,TGTGCCTGGAGGGTGACAGGCGTCTATGGCTACACCTTC,CAWRVTGVYGYTF
TRBJ2-3,TRBD2,NA,TRBV7-9,TGTGCCAGCAGCCGGCTAGGGGAGGGCCGAGGTGGAGATACGCAGTATTTT,CASSRLGEGRGGDTQYF
TRBJ2-5,NA,NA,TRBV14,TGTGCCAGCAGCCGAAGTCAGTCCCAGTACTTC,CASSRSQSQYF
TRBJ1-2,TRBD1,NA,TRBV5-6,TGTGCCAGCAGCTTACACGGACAGGGAGCAAACTATGGCTACACCTTC,CASSLHGQGANYGYTF
TRBJ2-7,NA,NA,TRBV19,TGTGCCAGTAGGCCGACAGGGACTTCGGGCGAGCAGTACTTC,CASRPTGTSGEQYF
TRBJ1-5,TRBD1,once,TRBV2,TGTGCCAGCAGTTTCGGACAGGGGGCGCAGCCCCAGCATTTT,CASSFGQGAQPQHF
TRBJ1-2,NA,NA,TRBV5-1,TGCGCCAGCAGCTTTCTCGACGGATACTATGGCTACACCTTC,CASSFLDGYYGYTF
TRBJ2-3,NA,few,TRBV11-2,TGTGCCAGCAGCCCTCGGGATACGCAGTATTTT,CASSPRDTQYF
TRBJ2-7,NA,NA,TRBV5-1,TGCGCCAGCAGCTGGGGGGGCAGCTACGAGCAGTACTTC,CASSWGGSYEQYF
TRBJ1-1,TRBD1,NA,TRBV9,TGTGCCAGCAGCGGACTCAGGGGGAAAGCTTTCTTT,CASSGLRGKAFF
TRBJ2-7,TRBD1,NA,TRBV11-3,TGTGCCAGCAGCAGAGGGGGCAGCTCGTCTTACGAGCAGTACTTC,CASSRGGSSSYEQYF
TRBJ2-3,TRBD1,once,TRBV5-4,TGTGCCAGCAGCCCCCGGACAGGGACAGACACGCAGTATTTT,CASSPRTGTDTQYF
TRBJ2-2,TRBD2,few,TRBV19,TGTGCCAGTAGTAAGACTAGCGCTAACACCGGGGAGCTGTTTTTT,CASSKTSANTGELFF
TRBJ2-5,TRBD2,few,TRBV7-7,TGTGCTAGCAGCTTAGGCGGGGGAGAGACCCAGTACTTC,CASSLGGGETQYF
TRBJ2-5,TRBD2,few,TRBV7-9,TGTGCCAGCAGCTCGAGGACTAGCGGAGAGACCCAGTACTTC,CASSSRTSGETQYF
TRBJ1-1,NA,NA,TRBV5-5,TGTGCCAGCAGCCCCACCGGGGTGTTGAACACTGAAGCTTTCTTT,CASSPTGVLNTEAFF
TRBJ2-5,TRBD2,once,TRBV9,TGTGCCAGCGGGGGTAGCGGGAATTACCAAGAGACCCAGTACTTC,CASGGSGNYQETQYF
TRBJ2-2,NA,NA,TRBV27,TGTGCCAGCAGTAGGAACACCGGGGAGCTGTTTTTT,CASSRNTGELFF
TRBJ1-4,NA,once,TRBV25-1,TGTGCCAGCAGTGAACGCGGGGTACCCAATGAAAAACTGTTTTTT,CASSERGVPNEKLFF
TRBJ2-1,NA,NA,TRBV30,TGTGCCTGGAGAGACTTCGGTCCGGTAGTTGATGAGCAGTTCTTC,CAWRDFGPVVDEQFF
TRBJ1-5,NA,once,TRBV4-1,TGCGCCAGCAGTCCTACAGGGTATAGCAATCAGCCCCAGCATTTT,CASSPTGYSNQPQHF
TRBJ1-2,NA,few,TRBV7-9,TGTGCCAGCAGCTTAGATTACAGGGTGTACACCTTC,CASSLDYRVYTF
TRBJ2-5,NA,NA,TRBV6-6,TGTGCCAGCACCCTACAGGGAGGTACAAGTGAGACCCAGTACTTC,CASTLQGGTSETQYF
TRBJ2-3,NA,NA,TRBV7-3,TGTGCCAGCAGTCGACCCGAAGTGACAGATACGCAGTATTTT,CASSRPEVTDTQYF
TRBJ1-6,NA,many,TRBV9,TGTGCCAGCAGCGTCGGGGGGGTGAATTCACCCCTCCACTTT,CASSVGGVNSPLHF
TRBJ1-2,TRBD1,few,TRBV5-4,TGTGCCAGCAGCTCGGGACAGGGGGCGTCAAACTATGGCTACACCTTC,CASSSGQGASNYGYTF